A single sample gave rise to the 18 T cell receptor beta chains below, sequenced in a study of blood T cell repertoires in COVID-19. Profiled with immunoSEQ multiplex PCR; TCRdb holds only in-frame clones, not every one. Of 250,000 to 400,000 clones detected, roughly 84% appear once; the ten largest clones hold 1%. The sequencing sample was made of peripheral blood. Receptor source: a man aged 45 to 65 with active or convalescent COVID-19.

The V and J genes are TRBV5-4 and TRBJ2-5, with TRBD1 as a possible D gene (5 bases). Germline CDR1 and CDR2: SGHNT and YYREEE (reference sequence). The germline V and J ends were trimmed by 3 bases and 4 bases, with 16 bases remaining between them. CDR3 length equals 15 residues. CDR3 amino acids: CASSYGSNQGETQYF. The CDR3, as DNA: TGTGCCAGCAGCTACGGATCGAACCAGGGAGAGACCCAGTACTTC. Complete variable domain (other parts from reference TRBV5-4 and TRBJ2-5): ETGVTQSPTHLIKTRGQQVTLRCSSQSGHNTVSWYQQALGQGPQFIFQYYREEENGRGNFPPRFSGLQFPNYSSELNVNALELDDSALYLCASSYGSNQGETQYFGPGTRLLVL.

The chain joins TRBV7-2 to TRBJ2-7; a weak D match, TRBD1 (6 bases). CDR1 and CDR2 (germline): SGHTA, FQGNSA. With 0 bases removed from V and 2 bases from J, the gap between germline ends came to 11 bases. CDR3 length equals 15 residues. The CDR3: CASSLAVQGAYEQYF. The CDR3 bases are TGTGCCAGCAGCTTAGCCGTACAGGGAGCCTACGAGCAGTACTTC.

The chain links TRBV2 to TRBJ1-2; no firm D call. Between the trimmed V and J ends, which lost 6 bases and 0 bases, there was a span of 17 bases. This CDR3 has 16 amino acids. Germline lookup yields CDR1 SNHLY and CDR2 FYNNEI. The CDR3: CASRVSQTRSNYGYTF. For the CDR3, the DNA is TGTGCCAGCAGGGTAAGTCAGACACGATCTAACTATGGCTACACCTTC.

The chain links TRBV27 to TRBJ1-2; the match to TRBD1 covers 10 bases. The CDR3 sequence is 16 residues long. The germline V gene encodes CDR1 MNHEY and CDR2 SMNVEV (reference sequence). The V and J ends lost 6 bases and 3 bases, in that order; junction bases with no gene match: 10. The chain's CDR3 is CASSPGQGGAYYGYTF. The CDR3 DNA follows: TGTGCCAGCAGCCCCGGACAGGGGGGTGCTTACTATGGCTACACCTTC.

As DNA, the CDR3 is TGTGCCTGGAGTGGGACTAGGAAGGAGACCCAGTACTTC. It translates to CAWSGTRKETQYF. The rearrangement links TRBV30 to TRBJ2-5; TRBD2 matches at 7 bases. This CDR3 comprises 13 residues. Per the germline V gene, CDR1 is GTSNPN and CDR2 is SVGIG (reference sequence). The V gene end was trimmed by 1 base and the J gene end by 5 bases; junction bases not matched to a gene: 4.

The J gene is TRBJ2-3, the V gene TRBV2, with D possibly TRBD2 on 5 matching bases. V dropped 6 bases and J dropped 11 bases, with 15 bases sitting between them. This CDR3 contains 12 residues. Germline V gives CDR1 SNHLY, CDR2 FYNNEI. The DNA of the CDR3 is TGTGCCAGCAGGGCTCTAGGGAGAGGGCAGTATTTT. As protein: CASRALGRGQYF.

The chain joins TRBV19 to TRBJ2-2, with 7 bases that match TRBD2. The V gene end was trimmed by 3 bases and the J gene end by 2 bases; junction bases not matched to a gene: 9. The CDR3 is 17 amino acids. Germline V gene lookup returns CDR1 LNHDA and CDR2 SQIVND (reference sequence). The CDR3 DNA sequence: TGTGCCAGTAGTATCGTTGGGAGGGATGCCAACACCGGGGAGCTGTTTTTT. This sequence encodes CASSIVGRDANTGELFF.

V and J are TRBV5-8 and TRBJ1-1; D is ambiguous. Trimming left V 2 bases short and J 3 bases short, with 11 bases between. This CDR3 is 14 amino acids long. CDR1 and CDR2 from the germline V gene are SGHTS and YDEGEE. This CDR3 is CASSFPRQHTEAFF. The CDR3 DNA sequence: TGTGCCAGCAGCTTCCCGAGGCAGCACACTGAAGCTTTCTTT.

The CDR3 region is CASSVGSGGTDTQYF. The CDR3 DNA follows: TGTGCCAGCAGCGTAGGTAGCGGGGGTACAGATACGCAGTATTTT. This chain uses TRBV9 with TRBJ2-3; 9 bases are shared with TRBD2. V lost 0 bases to trimming and J lost 3 bases; unmatched junction nucleotides: 2. CDR3 size: 15 residues. Germline assignment: CDR1 SGDLS and CDR2 YYNGEE.

This clone was picked up a small number of times. One junction end disagrees with the germline gene, perhaps due to a read error. The chain recombines TRBV28 with TRBJ1-2; D perhaps matches TRBD1 (6 bases). Germline CDR1 MDHEN, CDR2 SYDVKM. The CDR3 covers 14 residues. The CDR3 sequence is CASSLFTPGTRSIF. CDR3 DNA: TGTGCCAGCAGCTTATTTACTCCCGGGACAAGGTCTATCTTC.

CDR3 nucleotide sequence: TGTGCCAGCAGTTTACTCGGGACAGGGGTCTACAATGAGCAGTTCTTC. Translated: CASSLLGTGVYNEQFF. This chain connects TRBV27 to TRBJ2-1; 10 positions agree with TRBD1. This CDR3 has 16 amino acids. J gave up 3 bases and V 2 bases, and 4 bases lay outside the gene matches. Germline-derived CDR1 and CDR2 are MNHEY and SMNVEV (reference sequence).

The rearrangement uses TRBV6-2 or TRBV6-3 and TRBJ1-2; 7 bases are shared with TRBD1. CDR1 is MNHEY and CDR2 is SVGEGT in the germline V gene. Unmatched junction bases numbered 7, after V lost 6 bases and J lost 6 bases. This CDR3 comprises 13 residues. The CDR3 here is CASSRPGGDGYTF. The CDR3 DNA sequence: TGTGCCAGCAGCCGCCCAGGGGGTGATGGCTACACCTTC.

This clone turned up a few times. The rearrangement joins TRBV11-2 to TRBJ2-7; no definite D call. Trimming left V 5 bases short and J 0 bases short, with 14 bases between. The CDR3 loop spans 15 amino acids. CDR1 is SGHAT, CDR2 FQNNGV, per germline. CDR3 region: CASSVYLLSSYEQYF. The CDR3 DNA follows: TGTGCCAGCAGCGTTTATCTACTAAGCTCCTACGAGCAGTACTTC.

The CDR3 DNA follows: TGTGCCAGCAGGTCACCCTACAGGGGAACCTCGAGCTACACCTTC. It encodes CASRSPYRGTSSYTF. J is TRBJ1-2 and V is TRBV28; 7 positions agree with TRBD1. The length of the CDR3 is 15 residues. V lost 6 bases and J lost 9; bases outside the gene matches: 16. From germline, CDR1 is MDHEN and CDR2 SYDVKM.

The chain carries TRBV6-6 and TRBJ2-1, with D maybe TRBD1 (6 bases). This CDR3 is 15 amino acids long. V was clipped by 5 bases and J by 6 bases, with 17 bases between them. Germline V gives CDR1 MNHNY, CDR2 SVGAGI (reference sequence). DNA for the CDR3: TGTGCCAGCAGTGGCGGCAGGGGTTCGCCCAATGAGCAGTTCTTC. It codes for CASSGGRGSPNEQFF.

The gene calls are TRBV7-3 and TRBJ2-1; 7 bases agree with TRBD2. V trimming: 2 bases; J trimming: 8 bases; junction bases outside the gene matches: 3. This CDR3 comprises 13 residues. Per germline, CDR1 SGHTA and CDR2 FQGTGA. CDR3 residues: CASSLDREDEQFF. CDR3 DNA: TGTGCCAGCAGCTTAGACCGGGAGGATGAGCAGTTCTTC.

This chain joins TRBV11-2 and TRBJ1-1, with TRBD1 matching 7 bases. CDR1 and CDR2 from the germline V gene are SGHAT and FQNNGV. This CDR3 contains 15 residues. Trimming at V came to 4 bases and at J to 0 bases, leaving 5 bases not matched to a gene. CDR3 protein: CASSSRTGMNTEAFF. CDR3 bases: TGTGCCAGCAGCTCTCGGACAGGTATGAACACTGAAGCTTTCTTT.

The chain joins TRBV6-5 to TRBJ1-2; 7 bases match TRBD1. Germline V lookup: CDR1 MNHEY, CDR2 SVGAGI. The CDR3 covers 14 residues. Trimming took 4 bases from V and 6 from J; bases not matched to a gene: 8. The CDR3 DNA follows: TGTGCCAGCAGTTTCAGTGGACAGGAGAATGGCTACACCTTC. Its protein is CASSFSGQENGYTF.